The subject of this entry is one T cell receptor (beta chain). The clone's antigen remains unknown. Per-nucleotide qualities are absent, and no much larger clonotype sits a single base away. These data are taken from a study of control samples from healthy donors and cancer patients (dated by TCRdb to 2020 to 2021). V is reduced by 3 bases and J by 8 bases, leaving a spacing of 13 bases between them. CDR1 is given as SEHNR and CDR2 as FQNEAQ, both from the germline V gene (reference sequence). The CDR3 holds 13 amino acids from the cysteine to the phenylalanine. The entry retains the CDR3 DNA only, 39 bases that are in frame from base 1. The protocol used for the library was the immunoSEQ multiplex PCR assay. TCRdb mirrors the immuneACCESS table, restricted to in-frame sequences. Some clones are absent from its copies; in checked studies, under half trace to an unresolved V gene, and the reason for the others is unknown. In all, the sample holds 100,000 to 150,000 clones, and roughly 89% of those were seen once. Together, the top ten hold roughly 7.8% of the sample.

This TCR derives from a man between 50 and 59 years old with head and neck cancer. This chain joins TRBV7-9 to TRBJ1-1; no D gene is confidently identified. The sample comprised PBMCs. The sequence in DNA is TGTGCCAGCAGCTTCCCTGGGCCACAAGAAGCTTTCTTT. Its coded protein is CASSFPGPQEAFF.